The 17 T cell receptor beta chains in this list originate from one sample, sequenced in a study of human T cells and chemical hapten exposure. TCRdb ran MiXCR on the RACE reads and lists one entry per CDR3 protein. The table lists tens of thousands of distinct CDR3 sequences, under 15% of them singletons. Time point defined: patch test 3, about 24 weeks after DPC sensitization. As for treatment: therapeutic diphenylcyclopropenone sensitization with weekly scalp DPC. This material consisted of whole blood, taken in connection with sensitization to the hapten diphenylcyclopropenone (DPC). Receptor source: a man aged 25 to 40 with alopecia areata. Some clones in this sample may be carry-over from other donors' samples.

This clonotype was observed many times. CDR3 residues: CASSPGPRDSNEKLFF. As DNA, the CDR3 is TGTGCCAGCAGCCCAGGTCCTCGGGACAGCAATGAAAAACTGTTTTTT. The chain combines TRBV9 with TRBJ1-4, with 7 bases aligning to TRBD1. The CDR3 totals 16 residues. The trim removed 4 bases at V and 5 bases at J, leaving 11 bases unmatched. Germline V gives CDR1 SGDLS, CDR2 YYNGEE.

There are many counts of this clonotype. V gene TRBV3-1 combines with J gene TRBJ2-7; 7 bases map to TRBD1. With V trimmed by 4 bases and J by 5 bases, 8 bases remained unmatched. The V gene's germline CDR1 is LGHDT and CDR2 YNNKEL (reference sequence). This CDR3 has 14 residues. CDR3 DNA sequence: TGTGCCAGCAGCCGAGTGACAGGGTACAACGAGCAGTACTTC. Its translation is CASSRVTGYNEQYF.

V usage is TRBV5-1 and J usage is TRBJ1-6; a weak D match, TRBD1 (5 bases). V shed 4 bases and J shed 7 bases, with 15 bases lying between them. Germline lookup yields CDR1 SGHRS and CDR2 YFSETQ. The CDR3 is made up of 15 amino acids. CDR3 nucleotide sequence: TGCGCCAGCAGCGTCGACAGCCCTCGCAATTCACCCCTCCACTTT. This encodes CASSVDSPRNSPLHF.

In its sample, this clonotype was seen a few times. V is TRBV12-3 or TRBV12-4 and J is TRBJ2-2; D is uncertain. This CDR3 spans 12 amino acids. V was pared by 3 bases and J by 6 bases, with 5 bases between. CDR3 residues: CASSLFAGELFF. The DNA of the CDR3 is TGTGCCAGCAGTTTGTTTGCCGGGGAGCTGTTTTTT.

This clonotype has at least ten counts. The rearrangement joins TRBV18 to TRBJ1-1; D is unresolved. V lost 2 bases and J lost 5, with 12 bases in between. The CDR3 has 14 residues. Germline values: CDR1 KGHSH, CDR2 LQKENI. DNA of the CDR3: TGTGCCAGCTCACCAGCGGGAGGTGAGACTGAAGCTTTCTTT. Its protein is CASSPAGGETEAFF.

This clonotype was observed at least ten times. The V call is TRBV12-3 or TRBV12-4, the J call TRBJ2-1; 8 nucleotides match TRBD1. After removal of 6 bases from V and 2 bases from J, the junction contained 6 bases not matched to a gene. The CDR3 runs to 15 residues. CDR3 sequence reads: CASSAGTGAYNEQFF. The CDR3 nucleotides are TGTGCCAGCAGCGCCGGGACAGGAGCCTACAATGAGCAGTTCTTC.

The genes are TRBV5-1 and TRBJ2-5; possible D gene TRBD1, 5 bases. CDR1 SGHRS and CDR2 YFSETQ come from the germline V gene. The ends were cut back, 1 base at V and 4 bases at J, with 14 bases in the middle. The CDR3 has 15 amino acids. The CDR3 region is CASSLRGTEAETQYF. CDR3 DNA: TGCGCCAGCAGCTTGAGGGGCACTGAGGCAGAGACCCAGTACTTC.

The CDR3, as DNA: TGTGCCAGCAGGTGGGACAGGACCTATGGCTACACCTTC. Translation: CASRWDRTYGYTF. The chain couples TRBV12-3 or TRBV12-4 to TRBJ1-2; the match to TRBD1 covers 8 bases. After removal of 6 bases from V and 4 bases from J, the junction contained 4 bases not matched to a gene. CDR3 length: 13 amino acids.

This clonotype was counted at least ten times. The J gene is TRBJ1-2, the V gene TRBV20-1; D gene unclear. Germline loops: CDR1 DFQATT, CDR2 SNEGSKA (reference sequence). The CDR3 covers 13 residues. The germline V and J ends were trimmed by 3 bases and 8 bases, with 16 bases remaining between them. The CDR3 reads CSARPGSGGGYTF. CDR3 nucleotide sequence: TGCAGTGCTAGGCCCGGGAGCGGAGGGGGCTACACCTTC.

This chain connects TRBV30 to TRBJ1-3, with 9 positions matching TRBD1. Trimming at V came to 3 bases and at J to 5 bases, leaving 5 bases not matched to a gene. Germline assignment: CDR1 GTSNPN and CDR2 SVGIG (reference sequence). This CDR3 comprises 14 residues. The CDR3 spells CAWRQGASRNTIYF. The CDR3 bases are TGTGCCTGGAGACAGGGGGCATCGAGAAACACCATATATTTT.

This clonotype turned up a few times. The rearrangement uses TRBV28 and TRBJ2-7, with D possibly TRBD1 on 6 matching bases. V was shortened by 7 bases and J by 6 bases, with 13 bases between the two germline ends. The CDR3 spans 12 residues. Looked up from germline, CDR1 is MDHEN and CDR2 is SYDVKM. Here the CDR3 reads CASTGALGEQYF. The CDR3 DNA is TGTGCCAGCACAGGGGCCCTAGGCGAGCAGTACTTC.

This clonotype has at least ten counts. This chain links TRBV11-1 with TRBJ2-7, with TRBD1 matching over 8 bases. The germline V gene encodes CDR1 SGHAT and CDR2 FQDESV (reference sequence). The CDR3 contains 14 residues. J gave up 0 bases and V 6 bases, and 4 bases lay outside the gene matches. Here the CDR3 DNA reads TGTGCCAGCAGTTTGGACAGGGTCTCCTACGAGCAGTACTTC. It specifies CASSLDRVSYEQYF.

This clonotype was counted a few times. The genes are TRBV3-1 and TRBJ1-1; maybe TRBD1 (5 bases). V shed 4 bases and J shed 1 base, with 10 bases lying between them. This CDR3 comprises 14 residues. Germline V gives CDR1 LGHDT, CDR2 YNNKEL (reference sequence). CDR3 nucleotides: TGTGCCAGCAGCCCCTGGGGGGAGAACACTGAAGCTTTCTTT. Protein product: CASSPWGENTEAFF.

This clonotype showed up just a few times. This chain joins TRBV28 and TRBJ2-2, with D possibly matching TRBD1 (6 bases). Germline-derived CDR1 and CDR2 are MDHEN and SYDVKM. Trimming took 3 bases from V and 2 from J, leaving 19 bases between them. This CDR3 is 18 amino acids long. CDR3 DNA: TGTGCCAGCAGTTTCCCTTCCTTCCAGGGGAGTAACACCGGGGAGCTGTTTTTT. Translating gives CASSFPSFQGSNTGELFF. Full variable domain (rest looked up from reference TRBV28 and TRBJ2-2): DVKVTQSSRYLVKRTGEKVFLECVQDMDHENMFWYRQDPGLGLRLIYFSYDVKMKEKGDIPEGYSVSREKKERFSLILESASTNQTSMYLCASSFPSFQGSNTGELFFGEGSRLTVL.

This clonotype was observed at least ten times. This sequence joins TRBV6-5 and TRBJ2-7; D remains unclear. V gave up 6 bases and J gave up 7 bases, with 16 bases separating them. Germline V gene sequence: CDR1 MNHEY, CDR2 SVGAGI. This CDR3 has 13 amino acids. CDR3 residues: CASSPRLSLEQYF. Here the CDR3 DNA reads TGTGCCAGCAGCCCTAGACTGAGCCTAGAGCAGTACTTC.

This clonotype has a handful of counts. The chain uses TRBV28 and TRBJ1-2; D call uncertain. Trimming stripped 5 bases from V and 2 bases from J, with 12 bases between. The CDR3 consists of 14 residues. Germline CDR1 is MDHEN and CDR2 is SYDVKM. In nucleotides, the CDR3 is TGTGCCAGCAGTGAACCAGGACGGAACTATGGCTACACCTTC. Protein sequence: CASSEPGRNYGYTF.

This clonotype was seen many times. The V and J genes are TRBV7-6 and TRBJ2-5, with a weak D call TRBD1 (6 bases). The germline gives CDR1 SGHVS, CDR2 FNYEAQ. V was trimmed by 7 bases and J by 0 bases, leaving 18 bases between them. CDR3 length: 16 residues. Written as DNA, the CDR3 is TGTGCCAGCAAGTTAGGGGGAAGTATGTACCAAGAGACCCAGTACTTC. It is translated as CASKLGGSMYQETQYF.